These T cell receptor beta chains were read from a single sample in a study of blood T cell repertoires in COVID-19. TCRdb's table, derived via immunoSEQ multiplex PCR, lists solely in-frame clones and lacks some. The sample includes around 73,000 clones, approximately 80% seen only once; the top ten take approximately 2.5%. Sequenced sample: peripheral blood. Receptors originate from a man in his sixties or seventies with COVID-19, enrolled during active disease. Both conserved end residues are part of each CDR3. A D gene is named only where the DNA matches it firmly. A clone size is listed for some rows: how often the clone was seen (once, few, many), or a class if it is expanded.

>TRBJ1-1|NA|NA|TRBV6-6|9
CASGDRYFF
TGTGCCAGCGGTGACAGGTACTTCTTT
>TRBJ1-3|NA|NA|TRBV5-1|16
CASSLTAGNVGNTIYF
TGCGCCAGCAGCCTGACTGCAGGGAACGTCGGAAACACCATATATTTT
>TRBJ2-1|TRBD2|NA|TRBV5-6|17
CASSLPGGAPYNYEQFF
TGTGCCAGCAGCTTGCCGGGAGGGGCCCCCTACAACTATGAGCAGTTCTTC
>TRBJ1-1|NA|NA|TRBV11-2|12
CASRQDSTEAFF
TGTGCCAGCAGACAAGACAGCACTGAAGCTTTCTTT
>TRBJ1-2|TRBD1|NA|TRBV27|16
CASSLSPTGGVYGYTF
TGTGCCAGCAGTTTATCCCCGACAGGGGGAGTCTATGGCTACACCTTC
>TRBJ1-1|NA|NA|TRBV7-3|13
CASSNQVNTEAFF
TGTGCCAGCAGTAATCAGGTGAACACTGAAGCTTTCTTT
>TRBJ2-5|TRBD1|NA|TRBV10-3|16
CAISGRGGQGQETQYF
TGTGCCATCAGTGGGAGAGGGGGACAGGGCCAAGAGACCCAGTACTTC
>TRBJ2-3|TRBD2|NA|TRBV9|21
CASSASAPGLAGGIHTDTQYF
TGTGCCAGCAGCGCTTCGGCCCCGGGACTAGCGGGAGGGATACACACAGATACGCAGTATTTT
>TRBJ2-3|TRBD2|NA|TRBV7-3|16
CASSLTGGSSADTQYF
TGTGCCAGCAGCTTAACGGGCGGGAGTAGTGCAGATACGCAGTATTTT
>TRBJ2-5|TRBD1|few|TRBV5-1|14
CASSIRQGAQTQYF
TGCGCCAGCAGCATAAGACAGGGGGCTCAGACCCAGTACTTC
>TRBJ2-7|TRBD1|NA|TRBV5-1|15
CASSPSGGGADEQYF
TGCGCCAGCAGCCCCTCAGGGGGCGGGGCGGACGAGCAGTACTTC
>TRBJ2-5|NA|NA|TRBV7-8|13
CASSGRVQETQYF
TGTGCCAGCAGCGGCAGGGTGCAAGAGACCCAGTACTTC
>TRBJ2-1|NA|NA|TRBV6-2/TRBV6-3|15
CASSSGLLSYNEQFF
TGTGCCAGCAGCTCGGGGTTGCTGTCCTACAATGAGCAGTTCTTC
>TRBJ2-7|TRBD1|NA|TRBV27|15
CASSLGTGSFSEQYF
TGTGCCAGCAGTTTAGGGACAGGGTCGTTTTCCGAGCAGTACTTC
>TRBJ2-3|NA|NA|TRBV18|14
CASSSSGGSDTQYF
TGTGCCAGCTCCTCCTCGGGGGGCTCAGATACGCAGTATTTT
>TRBJ1-5|NA|NA|TRBV2|13
CASTPQSFQPQHF
TGTGCCAGCACCCCCCAGTCTTTTCAGCCCCAGCATTTT
>TRBJ1-1|TRBD1|NA|TRBV5-8|14
CASSRTGVNTEAFF
TGTGCCAGCAGCCGGACAGGGGTGAACACTGAAGCTTTCTTT